Below, 30 T cell receptor beta chains from the same sample are listed, as sequenced in a study of technical replicates of blood from a few donors. The assay was immunoSEQ multiplex PCR, and TCRdb's table has in-frame clones only and misses some. Of about 79,000 clones in the sample, more than 85% are singletons; the top ten hold 0.3% to 0.45%. The sample consisted of T cells isolated from PBMCs. The receptor source for this set is a human donor in good health. Some clones in this sample may be carry-over from other donors' samples.

The chain couples TRBV5-6 to TRBJ1-1; unclear D gene. The CDR3 is made up of 13 amino acids. V lost 0 bases and J 2 bases, leaving 5 bases between the germline ends. CDR1 and CDR2 from the germline V gene are SGHDT and YYEEEE. Here the CDR3 DNA reads TGTGCCAGCAGCTTGGTTCCAAACACTGAAGCTTTCTTT. Translation: CASSLVPNTEAFF.

J is TRBJ2-5 and V is TRBV10-2; D may be TRBD2 (6 bases). Germline CDR1 is WSHSY and CDR2 is SAAADI. Trimming pared 0 bases from V and 4 bases from J, leaving 18 bases between. CDR3 length: 17 amino acids. The chain's CDR3 is CASSESVVGEEGETQYF. DNA for the CDR3: TGCGCCAGCAGTGAGTCCGTTGTTGGTGAGGAGGGAGAGACCCAGTACTTC.

DNA of the CDR3: TGTGCCAGCAGTTACTCGGGCAGGGGGCCACCCTACGAGCAGTACTTC. Protein: CASSYSGRGPPYEQYF. The gene calls are TRBV6-5 and TRBJ2-7, with 8 bases fitting TRBD1. V gave up 0 bases and J gave up 2 bases; unmatched junction bases: 6. Germline-derived CDR1 and CDR2 are MNHEY and SVGAGI. The CDR3 has 16 residues.

This rearrangement joins TRBV11-1 to TRBJ2-1; 9 nucleotides agree with TRBD1. The V gene's germline CDR1 is SGHAT and CDR2 FQDESV (reference sequence). The CDR3 totals 14 residues. With 5 bases clipped from V and 8 bases from J, the junction kept 7 bases outside the gene matches. The CDR3 loop is CASSERTGAHEQFF. DNA for the CDR3: TGTGCCAGCAGCGAGAGGACAGGGGCCCATGAGCAGTTCTTC.

CDR3 sequence (DNA): TGTGCCACCGGGTGGCGGCAGATAGATACGCAGTATTTT. This gives the protein CATGWRQIDTQYF. The rearrangement joins TRBV6-5 to TRBJ2-3, with D unresolved. V was clipped by 10 bases and J by 5 bases, with 16 bases between them. Germline V gene data show CDR1 as MNHEY and CDR2 as SVGAGI. This CDR3 has 13 amino acids.

The CDR3 spells CASSLGLAGVYEQYF. The CDR3 nucleotides read TGTGCCAGCAGCTTAGGGCTAGCGGGAGTCTACGAGCAGTACTTC. J is TRBJ2-7 and V is TRBV11-3; 10 bases map to TRBD2. The germline V gene has CDR1 SGHNT and CDR2 YENEEA. Germline trimming cut 1 base from V and 3 bases from J; bases unmatched to any gene: 3. This CDR3 contains 15 residues.

This clone was counted once. The rearrangement links TRBV18 to TRBJ1-1; 7 nucleotides match TRBD1. CDR1 and CDR2 (germline): KGHSH, LQKENI. The CDR3 is 15 amino acids. V lost 2 bases and J lost 2; bases outside the gene matches: 5. The CDR3 sequence is CASSPRGQSNTEAFF. CDR3 DNA: TGTGCCAGCTCACCAAGGGGACAGAGTAACACTGAAGCTTTCTTT.

The chain has TRBV19 and TRBJ1-2; 10 bases match TRBD1. Trimming removed 3 bases from V and 2 bases from J; junction bases left unmatched: 12. Germline CDR1 is LNHDA and CDR2 is SQIVND (reference sequence). This CDR3 region has 18 residues. CDR3 nucleotides: TGTGCCAGTAGTATGGATACAGCCGGGACAGGGGCCAACTATGGCTACACCTTC. It specifies CASSMDTAGTGANYGYTF.

This chain joins TRBV27 and TRBJ2-3, with a possible D match to TRBD2 (6 bases). Trimming cost V 3 bases and J 3 bases, with 13 bases left between them. In germline, CDR1 is MNHEY, CDR2 SMNVEV (reference sequence). CDR3 length: 15 amino acids. The CDR3 sequence is CASSFASGGTDTQYF. CDR3 DNA: TGTGCCAGCAGTTTTGCATCTGGGGGGACAGATACGCAGTATTTT.

This chain connects TRBV18 to TRBJ2-7; D gene unclear. V was clipped by 4 bases and J by 7 bases, with 14 bases between them. The CDR3 contains 13 residues. The germline V gene encodes CDR1 KGHSH and CDR2 LQKENI. Written as DNA, the CDR3 is TGTGCCAGCTCACTCTCCGGTTCTTATGAGCAGTACTTC. This sequence encodes CASSLSGSYEQYF.

The chain carries TRBV2 and TRBJ2-7; TRBD1 matches 7 bases. CDR3 length: 12 amino acids. The ends lost 3 bases at V and 13 bases at J; junction bases unmatched: 9. Germline-derived CDR1 and CDR2 are SNHLY and FYNNEI. The CDR3 coding sequence is TGTGCCAGCAGTGAGGGGACAGTCTTCCCTTACTTC. It translates to CASSEGTVFPYF.

The chain couples TRBV14 to TRBJ2-4; TRBD2 matches at 10 bases. The CDR3 is 18 amino acids. V lost 1 base, J lost 0 bases, and 6 bases stayed unmatched. The germline V gene encodes CDR1 SGHDN and CDR2 FVKESK. CDR3 region: CASSQGSSGGLAKNIQYF. CDR3 bases: TGTGCCAGCAGCCAAGGATCTAGCGGGGGTCTAGCCAAAAACATTCAGTACTTC.

The rearrangement uses TRBV19 and TRBJ1-4, with D perhaps TRBD1 (6 bases). CDR1 LNHDA and CDR2 SQIVND come from the germline V gene (reference sequence). V lost 7 bases to trimming and J lost 8 bases, with 17 bases between them. CDR3 length: 14 amino acids. The CDR3, as DNA: TGTGCCAGTAAGGGGGGGACTGCGGGGGAAAAACTGTTTTTT. Translating it yields CASKGGTAGEKLFF.

The rearrangement uses TRBV7-9 and TRBJ2-1; TRBD2 matches 15 bases. CDR1 and CDR2 (germline): SEHNR, FQNEAQ (reference sequence). With 5 bases clipped from V and 7 bases from J, the junction kept 15 bases outside the gene matches. This CDR3 has 19 residues. DNA of the CDR3: TGTGCCAGCAGCCGAGGGACTAGCGGGAGGTCCGAGTTGGGGAATGAGCAGTTCTTC. It yields the protein CASSRGTSGRSELGNEQFF.

The chain combines TRBV7-9 with TRBJ1-2; weak D call: TRBD1 (6 bases). Germline V gene lookup returns CDR1 SEHNR and CDR2 FQNEAQ (reference sequence). This CDR3 is built from 15 residues. V lost 1 base and J lost 0, with 9 bases in between. CDR3 loop: CASSLGQASNYGYTF. The CDR3 region has the DNA TGTGCCAGCAGCTTAGGACAGGCGTCTAACTATGGCTACACCTTC.

The V gene is TRBV6-1, the J gene TRBJ2-5; D may be TRBD2 (7 bases). Germline CDR1 MNHNS, CDR2 SASEGT. The germline V and J ends were trimmed by 2 bases and 7 bases, with 8 bases remaining between them. This CDR3 contains 12 residues. DNA of the CDR3: TGTGCCAGCAGTGAAAGGGGGGGGACCCAGTACTTC. Its translation: CASSERGGTQYF.

The chain joins TRBV18 to TRBJ2-7; D unclear. This CDR3 region has 12 residues. Deletions cut 2 bases from V and 2 bases from J, with 4 bases between. Germline CDR1 reads KGHSH; CDR2 reads LQKENI. CDR3: CASSPSTYEQYF. The DNA of the CDR3 is TGTGCCAGCTCACCATCCACCTACGAGCAGTACTTC.

This clone has only one observation. This chain links TRBV5-5 with TRBJ2-7; 13 positions agree with TRBD2. V lost 3 bases and J lost 6; bases outside the gene matches: 6. This CDR3 is 15 amino acids long. Per the germline V gene, CDR1 is SGHKS and CDR2 is YYEKEE (reference sequence). CDR3 in DNA: TGTGCCAGCAGCTGGACCCGACTAGCGGGAGGCGAGCAGTACTTC. This codes for CASSWTRLAGGEQYF.

The chain is built from TRBV5-5 and TRBJ1-2; 8 bases fit TRBD1. The V and J ends lost 4 bases and 4 bases, in that order; junction bases with no gene match: 6. Germline CDR1 reads SGHKS; CDR2 reads YYEKEE (reference sequence). The CDR3 runs to 14 residues. The CDR3 region is CASSAPGTGYGYTF. CDR3 nucleotide sequence: TGTGCCAGCAGCGCCCCCGGGACAGGCTATGGCTACACCTTC.

This sequence joins TRBV7-9 and TRBJ2-3, with a weak D call TRBD2 (5 bases). The ends were cut back, 5 bases at V and 3 bases at J, with 12 bases in the middle. The CDR3 has 14 residues. Germline V gene data show CDR1 as SEHNR and CDR2 as FQNEAQ (reference sequence). CDR3 bases: TGTGCCAGCAGCCAATCAACTAGGACAGATACGCAGTATTTT. It translates to CASSQSTRTDTQYF.

V usage is TRBV4-3 and J usage is TRBJ2-5; perhaps TRBD2 as D (6 bases). V was pared by 0 bases and J by 7 bases, with 15 bases between. This CDR3 is built from 15 residues. Germline CDR1 reads LGHNA; CDR2 reads YSLEER. DNA of the CDR3: TGCGCCAGCAGCCAAGATTTGGACTACGTCGCGACCCAGTACTTC. It specifies CASSQDLDYVATQYF.

The rearrangement uses TRBV6-5 and TRBJ2-1; weak D call: TRBD2 (5 bases). Trimming shortened V by 5 bases and J by 1 base, and 9 bases separated the two germline ends. The CDR3 is made up of 14 amino acids. CDR1 is MNHEY, CDR2 SVGAGI, per germline. CDR3 protein: CASSGGASYNEQFF. The CDR3 DNA sequence: TGTGCCAGCAGTGGAGGAGCATCCTACAATGAGCAGTTCTTC.

The chain uses TRBV7-9 and TRBJ2-2; 9 bases fit TRBD1. The CDR3 runs to 16 residues. CDR1 is SEHNR, CDR2 FQNEAQ, per germline (reference sequence). The V and J ends lost 1 base and 1 base, in that order; junction bases with no gene match: 1. The CDR3 region has the DNA TGTGCCAGCAGCTTAGGGGGACAGGGGAACACCGGGGAGCTGTTTTTT. Protein product: CASSLGGQGNTGELFF.

V gene TRBV6-5 combines with J gene TRBJ2-1; TRBD2 matches at 7 bases. The CDR3 sequence is 14 residues long. Trimming removed 2 bases from V and 10 bases from J; junction bases left unmatched: 8. The V gene's germline CDR1 is MNHEY and CDR2 SVGAGI. The CDR3 DNA is TGTGCCAGCAGTTACGGACTAGAGGGTAGGGAGCAGTTCTTC. It encodes CASSYGLEGREQFF.

The chain employs TRBV29-1 and TRBJ2-7; TRBD2 aligns across 13 bases. Trimming cost V 6 bases and J 3 bases; bases outside gene matches: 5. The CDR3 loop spans 14 amino acids. In germline, CDR1 is SQVTM, CDR2 ANQGSEA. Here the CDR3 DNA reads TGCAGCGTAAGGACTAGCGGGAGCCTCTACGAGCAGTACTTC. Residues: CSVRTSGSLYEQYF.

The chain has TRBV7-2 and TRBJ2-3, with TRBD2 matching 12 bases. The CDR3 extends over 16 amino acids. CDR1 is SGHTA and CDR2 is FQGNSA in the germline V gene. V trimming: 1 base; J trimming: 1 base; junction bases outside the gene matches: 0. CDR3 sequence (DNA): TGTGCCAGCAGCTTAGGACTAGCGGGAGGCACAGATACGCAGTATTTT. The encoded protein is CASSLGLAGGTDTQYF.

The V and J genes are TRBV18 and TRBJ2-3; D not certain. V shed 6 bases and J shed 1 base, with 14 bases lying between them. CDR1 and CDR2 (germline): KGHSH, LQKENI. The CDR3 totals 15 residues. The CDR3 sequence is CASSPAGEGTDTQYF. The CDR3 nucleotides are TGTGCCAGCTCGCCCGCTGGCGAGGGCACAGATACGCAGTATTTT.

The sample holds one count of this clone. The chain combines TRBV7-2 with TRBJ2-1; 10 bases align to TRBD2. The CDR3 loop spans 15 amino acids. Per the germline V gene, CDR1 is SGHTA and CDR2 is FQGNSA. The J segment lost 8 bases and the V segment lost 6 bases, leaving 10 bases of the junction unmatched. CDR3 loop: CASSSLAGVVDEQFF. In DNA form, the CDR3 reads TGTGCCAGCAGTTCCCTAGCGGGAGTGGTGGATGAGCAGTTCTTC.

The V gene is TRBV4-1, the J gene TRBJ1-6; D may be TRBD1 (6 bases). The V gene lost 0 bases and the J gene lost 7 bases, with 13 bases spanning the gap. The CDR3 is 16 amino acids. The germline V gene has CDR1 MGHRA and CDR2 YSYEKL. Here the CDR3 reads CASSQDWGGWNSPLHF. The CDR3 DNA sequence: TGCGCCAGCAGCCAAGATTGGGGGGGCTGGAATTCACCCCTCCACTTT.

This clone is a singleton in its sample. The J gene is TRBJ2-3, the V gene TRBV7-3; D is perhaps TRBD1 (7 bases). V was cut by 4 bases and J by 4 bases, with 15 bases left in between. CDR3 length: 15 residues. Germline V CDR1 and CDR2: SGHTA, FQGTGA. The CDR3 spells CASSSSGGGADTQYF. Here the CDR3 DNA reads TGTGCCAGCAGCTCGAGCGGAGGGGGCGCAGATACGCAGTATTTT.